This T cell receptor beta chain stems from a study of sequential checkpoint blockade in melanoma. Study details: First-line arms were nivolumab then ipilimumab, or the reverse, randomized 1:1. Both treatment sequences were followed by maintenance nivolumab.

The count of this clone is one. TCRdb keeps only in-frame clones here, not all; method: immunoSEQ multiplex PCR. The table shows approximately 28,000 clones, with over 80% occurring only once. Treatment described: randomized to nivolumab then ipilimumab (arm A) or the reverse (arm B). None of the patients previously received DNA-damaging chemotherapy. Live CD3+CD8+ CD19− CD56− cells were sorted from PBMCs. Looked up from germline, CDR1 is MNHNS and CDR2 is SASEGT. CDR3 length equals 15 residues. Unmatched junction bases numbered 15, after V lost 10 bases and J lost 7 bases. This clonotype was sampled from a human donor with melanoma. The sample consisted of CD8+ T cells sorted from blood (inferred from file names), taken from a patient given nivolumab and ipilimumab in sequence. The V and J genes are TRBV6-1 and TRBJ2-1; 8 bases agree with TRBD1. The CDR3 loop reads CATDRVGQGSNEQFF. Written as DNA, the CDR3 is TGTGCCACAGACCGGGTAGGACAGGGTAGTAATGAGCAGTTCTTC.